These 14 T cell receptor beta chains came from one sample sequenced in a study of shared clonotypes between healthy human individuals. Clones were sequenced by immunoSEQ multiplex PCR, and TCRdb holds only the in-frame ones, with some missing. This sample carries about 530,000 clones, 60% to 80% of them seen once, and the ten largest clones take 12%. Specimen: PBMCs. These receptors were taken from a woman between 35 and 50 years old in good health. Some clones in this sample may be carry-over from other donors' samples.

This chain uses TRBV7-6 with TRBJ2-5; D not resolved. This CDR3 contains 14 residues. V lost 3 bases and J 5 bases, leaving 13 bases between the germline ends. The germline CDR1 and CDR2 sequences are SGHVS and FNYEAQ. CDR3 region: CASSLGNLGETQYF. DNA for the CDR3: TGTGCCAGCAGCTTGGGCAATCTGGGGGAGACCCAGTACTTC.

The CDR3 protein is CASSFSKLETQYF. For the CDR3, the DNA is TGTGCCAGCAGTTTTTCCAAACTAGAGACCCAGTACTTC. The rearrangement joins TRBV27 to TRBJ2-5; D gene ambiguous. This CDR3 region has 13 residues. CDR1 and CDR2 (germline): MNHEY, SMNVEV (reference sequence). Trimming stripped 3 bases from V and 4 bases from J, with 9 bases between.

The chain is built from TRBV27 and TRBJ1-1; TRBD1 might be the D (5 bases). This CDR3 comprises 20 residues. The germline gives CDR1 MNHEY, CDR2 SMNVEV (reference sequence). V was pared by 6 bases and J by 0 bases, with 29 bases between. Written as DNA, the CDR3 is TGTGCCAGCAGGGGGGGTTGGTTTCTGGGCGGGGTAAGGGTGAACACTGAAGCTTTCTTT. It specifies CASRGGWFLGGVRVNTEAFF.

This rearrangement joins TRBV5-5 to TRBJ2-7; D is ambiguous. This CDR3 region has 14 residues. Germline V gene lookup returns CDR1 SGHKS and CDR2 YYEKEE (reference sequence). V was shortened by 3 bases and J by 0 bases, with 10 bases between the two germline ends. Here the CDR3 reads CASSSGSNSYEQYF. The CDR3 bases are TGTGCCAGCAGCTCCGGATCGAACTCCTACGAGCAGTACTTC.

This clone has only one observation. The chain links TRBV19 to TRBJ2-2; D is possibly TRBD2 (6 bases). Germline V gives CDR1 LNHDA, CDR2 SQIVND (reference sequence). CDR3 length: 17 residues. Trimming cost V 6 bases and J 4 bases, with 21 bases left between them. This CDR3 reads CASSLIIMAGSTGELFF. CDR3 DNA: TGTGCCAGTAGCCTCATAATCATGGCGGGAAGCACCGGGGAGCTGTTTTTT.

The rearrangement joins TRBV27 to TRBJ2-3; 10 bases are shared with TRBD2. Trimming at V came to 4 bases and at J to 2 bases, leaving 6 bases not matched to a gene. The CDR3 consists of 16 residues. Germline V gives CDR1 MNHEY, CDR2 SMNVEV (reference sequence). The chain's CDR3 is CASSSRTSGITDTQYF. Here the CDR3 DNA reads TGTGCCAGCAGTTCGCGGACTAGCGGAATCACAGATACGCAGTATTTT.

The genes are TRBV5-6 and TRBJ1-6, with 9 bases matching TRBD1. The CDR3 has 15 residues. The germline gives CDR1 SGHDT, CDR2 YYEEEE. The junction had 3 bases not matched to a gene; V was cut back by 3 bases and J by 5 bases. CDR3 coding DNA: TGTGCCAGCAGCTGGGGGACAGGGAATAATTCACCCCTCCACTTT. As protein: CASSWGTGNNSPLHF.

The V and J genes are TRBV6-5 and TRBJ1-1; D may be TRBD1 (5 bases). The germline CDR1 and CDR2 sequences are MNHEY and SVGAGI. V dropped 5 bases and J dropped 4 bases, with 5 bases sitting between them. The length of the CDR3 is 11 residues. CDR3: CASSGTTEAFF. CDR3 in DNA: TGTGCCAGCAGTGGGACCACTGAAGCTTTCTTT.

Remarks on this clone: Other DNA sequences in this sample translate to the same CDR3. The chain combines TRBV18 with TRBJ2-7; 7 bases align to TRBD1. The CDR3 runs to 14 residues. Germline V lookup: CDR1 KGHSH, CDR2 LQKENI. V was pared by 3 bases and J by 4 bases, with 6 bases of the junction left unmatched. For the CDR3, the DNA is TGTGCCAGCTCACCCGGGACAGAACTATACGAGCAGTACTTC. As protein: CASSPGTELYEQYF.

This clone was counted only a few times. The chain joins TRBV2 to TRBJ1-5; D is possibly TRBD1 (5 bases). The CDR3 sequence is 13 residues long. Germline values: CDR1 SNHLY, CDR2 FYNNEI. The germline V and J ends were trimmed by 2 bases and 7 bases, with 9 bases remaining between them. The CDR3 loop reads CASSEKRGQPQHF. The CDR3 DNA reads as TGTGCCAGCAGTGAAAAGCGGGGGCAGCCCCAGCATTTT. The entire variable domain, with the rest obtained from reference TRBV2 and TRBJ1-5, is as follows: EPEVTQTPSHQVTQMGQEVILRCVPISNHLYFYWYRQILGQKVEFLVSFYNNEISEKSEIFDDQFSVERPDGSNFTLKIRSTKLEDSAMYFCASSEKRGQPQHFGDGTRLSIL.

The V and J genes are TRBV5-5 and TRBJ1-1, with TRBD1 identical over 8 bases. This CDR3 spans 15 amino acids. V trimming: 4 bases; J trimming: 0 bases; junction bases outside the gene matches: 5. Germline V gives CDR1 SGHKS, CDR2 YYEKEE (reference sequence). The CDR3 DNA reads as TGTGCCAGCAGCGTGAGGACAGGGTTGAACACTGAAGCTTTCTTT. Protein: CASSVRTGLNTEAFF. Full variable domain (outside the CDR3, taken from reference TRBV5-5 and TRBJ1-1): DAGVTQSPTHLIKTRGQQVTLRCSPISGHKSVSWYQQVLGQGPQFIFQYYEKEERGRGNFPDRFSARQFPNYSSELNVNALLLGDSALYLCASSVRTGLNTEAFFGQGTRLTVV.

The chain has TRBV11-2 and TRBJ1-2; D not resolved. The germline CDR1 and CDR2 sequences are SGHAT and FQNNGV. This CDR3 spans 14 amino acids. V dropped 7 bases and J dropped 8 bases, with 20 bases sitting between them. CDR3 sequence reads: CASTIPGVVGGYTF. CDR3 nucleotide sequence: TGTGCCAGCACCATACCCGGGGTCGTGGGCGGCTACACCTTC.

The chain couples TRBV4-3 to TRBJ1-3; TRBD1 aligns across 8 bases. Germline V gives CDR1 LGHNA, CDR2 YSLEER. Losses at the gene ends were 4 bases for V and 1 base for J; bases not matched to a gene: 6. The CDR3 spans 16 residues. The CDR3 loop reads CASSPLTGGSGNTIYF. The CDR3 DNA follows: TGCGCCAGCAGCCCTCTCACAGGGGGGTCTGGAAACACCATATATTTT.

Here the CDR3 reads CASSPPGAPGANVLTF. Written as DNA, the CDR3 is TGTGCCAGCTCACCACCGGGGGCGCCTGGGGCCAACGTCCTGACTTTC. The rearrangement uses TRBV18 and TRBJ2-6; tentatively, D is TRBD1 (6 bases). CDR1 is KGHSH and CDR2 is LQKENI in the germline V gene. This CDR3 region has 16 residues. With 0 bases removed from V and 2 bases from J, the gap between germline ends came to 8 bases.